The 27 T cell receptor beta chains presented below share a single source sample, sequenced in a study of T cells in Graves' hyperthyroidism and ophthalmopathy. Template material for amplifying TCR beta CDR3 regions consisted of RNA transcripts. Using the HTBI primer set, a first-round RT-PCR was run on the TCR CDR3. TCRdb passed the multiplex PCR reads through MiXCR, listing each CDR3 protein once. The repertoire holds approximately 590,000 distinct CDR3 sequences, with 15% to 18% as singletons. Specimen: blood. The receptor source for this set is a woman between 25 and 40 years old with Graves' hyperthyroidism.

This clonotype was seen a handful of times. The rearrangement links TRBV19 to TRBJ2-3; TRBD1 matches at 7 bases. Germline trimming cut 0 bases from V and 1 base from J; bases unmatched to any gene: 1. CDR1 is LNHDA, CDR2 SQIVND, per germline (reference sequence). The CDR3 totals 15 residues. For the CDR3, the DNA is TGTGCCAGTAGTATAGACGGACAGGGCACAGATACGCAGTATTTT. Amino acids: CASSIDGQGTDTQYF.

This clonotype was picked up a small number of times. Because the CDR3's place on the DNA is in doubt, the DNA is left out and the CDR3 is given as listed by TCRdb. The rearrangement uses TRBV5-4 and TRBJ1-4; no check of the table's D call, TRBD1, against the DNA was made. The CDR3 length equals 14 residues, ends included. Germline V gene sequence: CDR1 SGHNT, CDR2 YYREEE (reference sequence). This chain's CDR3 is CASSWGPGNEKLLF.

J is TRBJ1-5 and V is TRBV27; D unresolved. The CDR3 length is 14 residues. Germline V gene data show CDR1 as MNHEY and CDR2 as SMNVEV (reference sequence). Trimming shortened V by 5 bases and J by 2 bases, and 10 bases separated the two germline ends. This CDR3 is CASSPGGRNQPQHF. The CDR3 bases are TGTGCCAGCAGTCCCGGCGGGCGCAATCAGCCCCAGCATTTT.

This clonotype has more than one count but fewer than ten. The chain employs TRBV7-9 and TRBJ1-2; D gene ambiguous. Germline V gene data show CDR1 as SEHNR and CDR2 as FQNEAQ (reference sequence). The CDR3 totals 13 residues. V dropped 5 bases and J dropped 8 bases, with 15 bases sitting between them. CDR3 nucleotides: TGTGCCAGCAGCCCCCCGGGTGCCTCAGGCTACACCTTC. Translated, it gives CASSPPGASGYTF.

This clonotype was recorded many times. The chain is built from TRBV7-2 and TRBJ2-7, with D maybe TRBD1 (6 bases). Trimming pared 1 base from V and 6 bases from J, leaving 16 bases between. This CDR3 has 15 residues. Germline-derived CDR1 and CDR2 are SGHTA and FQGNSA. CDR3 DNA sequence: TGTGCCAGCAGCTTAGGGACAGACTCCCTTGGCGAGCAGTACTTC. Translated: CASSLGTDSLGEQYF.

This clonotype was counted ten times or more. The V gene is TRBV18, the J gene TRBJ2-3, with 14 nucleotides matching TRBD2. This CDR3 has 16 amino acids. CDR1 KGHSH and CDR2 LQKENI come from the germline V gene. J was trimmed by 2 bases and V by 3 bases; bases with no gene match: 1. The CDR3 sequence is CASSPTSGRVTDTQYF. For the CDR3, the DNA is TGTGCCAGCTCACCGACTAGCGGGAGGGTCACAGATACGCAGTATTTT.

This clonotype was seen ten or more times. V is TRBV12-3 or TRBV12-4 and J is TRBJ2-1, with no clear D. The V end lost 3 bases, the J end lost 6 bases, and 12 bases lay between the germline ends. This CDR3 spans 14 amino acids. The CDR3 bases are TGTGCCAGCAGTTTCTATTTGAGCCCCAATGAGCAGTTCTTC. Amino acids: CASSFYLSPNEQFF.

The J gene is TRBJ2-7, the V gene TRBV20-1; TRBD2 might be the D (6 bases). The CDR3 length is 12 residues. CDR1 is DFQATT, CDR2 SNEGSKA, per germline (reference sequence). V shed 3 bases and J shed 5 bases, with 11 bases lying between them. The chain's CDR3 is CSASGSGHEQYF. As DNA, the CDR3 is TGCAGTGCTAGCGGGAGTGGGCACGAGCAGTACTTC.

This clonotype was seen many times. CDR3 loop: CASSPRDPLWGSNTEAFF. DNA of the CDR3: TGTGCCAGCAGCCCGAGGGACCCACTTTGGGGTTCGAACACTGAAGCTTTCTTT. The chain links TRBV5-5 to TRBJ1-1; possible D gene TRBD1, 5 bases. Germline assignment: CDR1 SGHKS and CDR2 YYEKEE (reference sequence). Between the trimmed V and J ends, which lost 4 bases and 1 base, there was a span of 23 bases. The CDR3 is 18 residues long.

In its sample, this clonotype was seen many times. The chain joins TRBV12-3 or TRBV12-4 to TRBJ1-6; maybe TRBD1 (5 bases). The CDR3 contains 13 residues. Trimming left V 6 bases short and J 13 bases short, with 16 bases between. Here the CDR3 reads CASSLFRGLPLHF. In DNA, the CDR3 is TGTGCCAGCAGCTTATTCCGGGGCCTCCCCCTCCACTTT.

The CDR3 DNA reads TGCGCCAGCGATAATAGCGGGCAGGTGGTCCCGTATTTT. Translation: CASDNSGQVVPYF. The rearrangement links TRBV10-1 to TRBJ2-3; 7 bases are shared with TRBD2. Trimming took 8 bases from V and 14 from J; bases not matched to a gene: 16. The germline gives CDR1 WNHNN, CDR2 SYGVQD (reference sequence). CDR3 length: 13 residues.

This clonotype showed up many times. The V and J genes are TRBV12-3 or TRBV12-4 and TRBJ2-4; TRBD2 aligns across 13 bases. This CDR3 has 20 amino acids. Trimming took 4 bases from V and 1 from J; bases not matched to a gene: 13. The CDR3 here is CASSSPSVGLAGLAKNIQYF. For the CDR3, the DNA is TGTGCCAGCAGTTCGCCTAGTGTGGGACTAGCGGGACTGGCCAAAAACATTCAGTACTTC.

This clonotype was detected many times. CDR3 coding DNA: TGTGCCAGCAGCTTAGATCACTTAGGGGGGCCGCCCCAGCATTTT. It specifies CASSLDHLGGPPQHF. The chain links TRBV11-2 to TRBJ1-5, with D possibly matching TRBD1 (6 bases). This CDR3 spans 15 amino acids. With 0 bases removed from V and 9 bases from J, the gap between germline ends came to 15 bases. CDR1 is SGHAT, CDR2 FQNNGV, per germline. Using reference TRBV11-2 and TRBJ1-5 for the parts outside the CDR3, the full variable domain is EAGVAQSPRYKIIEKRQSVAFWCNPISGHATLYWYQQILGQGPKLLIQFQNNGVVDDSQLPKDRFSAERLKGVDSTLKIQPAKLEDSAVYLCASSLDHLGGPPQHFGDGTRLSIL.

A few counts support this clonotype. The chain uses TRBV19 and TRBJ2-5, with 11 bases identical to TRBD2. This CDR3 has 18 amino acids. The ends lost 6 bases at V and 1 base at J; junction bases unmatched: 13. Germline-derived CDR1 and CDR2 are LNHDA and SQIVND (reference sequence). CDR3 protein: CASSDLVTSGTGQETQYF. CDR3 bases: TGTGCCAGTAGCGACTTAGTGACTAGCGGGACTGGCCAAGAGACCCAGTACTTC.

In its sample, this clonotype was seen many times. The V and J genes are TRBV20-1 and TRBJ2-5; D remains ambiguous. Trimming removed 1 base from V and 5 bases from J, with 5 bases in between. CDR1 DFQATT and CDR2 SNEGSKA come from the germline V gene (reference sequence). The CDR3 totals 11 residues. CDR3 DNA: TGCAGTGCTAGAGTGGGTGAGACCCAGTACTTC. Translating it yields CSARVGETQYF.

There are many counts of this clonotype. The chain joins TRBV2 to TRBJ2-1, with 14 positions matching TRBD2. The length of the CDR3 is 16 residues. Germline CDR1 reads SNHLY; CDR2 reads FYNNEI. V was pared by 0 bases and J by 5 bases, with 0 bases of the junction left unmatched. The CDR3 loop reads CASSEAGLAGDNEQFF. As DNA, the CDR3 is TGTGCCAGCAGTGAAGCGGGACTAGCGGGAGACAATGAGCAGTTCTTC.

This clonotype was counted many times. CDR3 DNA sequence: TGTGCCAGCTCACGGACGTCTGATCAGCCCCAGCATTTT. This gives the protein CASSRTSDQPQHF. This chain connects TRBV18 to TRBJ1-5; no clear D. Between the trimmed V and J ends, which lost 4 bases and 5 bases, there was a span of 9 bases. This CDR3 region has 13 residues. Germline V gene data show CDR1 as KGHSH and CDR2 as LQKENI.

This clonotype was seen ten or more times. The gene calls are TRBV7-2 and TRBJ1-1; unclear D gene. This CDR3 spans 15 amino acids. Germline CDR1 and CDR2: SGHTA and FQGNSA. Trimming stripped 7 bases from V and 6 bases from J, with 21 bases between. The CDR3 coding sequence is TGTGCCAGCACCTTCTCACAGTTCACAGCGGCTGAAGCTTTCTTT. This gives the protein CASTFSQFTAAEAFF. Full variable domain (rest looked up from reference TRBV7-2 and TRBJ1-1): GAGVSQSPSNKVTEKGKDVELRCDPISGHTALYWYRQSLGQGLEFLIYFQGNSAPDKSGLPSDRFSAERTGGSVSTLTIQRTQQEDSAVYLCASTFSQFTAAEAFFGQGTRLTVV.

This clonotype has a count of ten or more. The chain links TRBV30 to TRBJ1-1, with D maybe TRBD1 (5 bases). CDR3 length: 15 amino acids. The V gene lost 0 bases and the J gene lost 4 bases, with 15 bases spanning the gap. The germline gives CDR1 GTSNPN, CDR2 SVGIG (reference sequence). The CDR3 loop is CAWSVPGGRGTEAFF. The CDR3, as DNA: TGTGCCTGGAGTGTACCTGGGGGAAGGGGCACTGAAGCTTTCTTT.

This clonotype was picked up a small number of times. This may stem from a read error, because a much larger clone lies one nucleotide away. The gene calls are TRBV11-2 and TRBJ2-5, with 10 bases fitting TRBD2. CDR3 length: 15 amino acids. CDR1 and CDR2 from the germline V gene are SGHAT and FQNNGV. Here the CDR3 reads CASSFSGRPQETQCF. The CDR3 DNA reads TGTGCCAGCAGCTTTAGCGGGAGGCCTCAAGAGACCCAGTGCTTC.

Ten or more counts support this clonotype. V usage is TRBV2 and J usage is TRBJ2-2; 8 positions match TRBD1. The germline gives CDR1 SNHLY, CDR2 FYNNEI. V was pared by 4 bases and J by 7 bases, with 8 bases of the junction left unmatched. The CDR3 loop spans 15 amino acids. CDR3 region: CASSADRVSSGELFF. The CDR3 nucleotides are TGTGCCAGCAGTGCGGACAGGGTTTCCAGCGGGGAGCTGTTTTTT. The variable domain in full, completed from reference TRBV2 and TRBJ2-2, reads EPEVTQTPSHQVTQMGQEVILRCVPISNHLYFYWYRQILGQKVEFLVSFYNNEISEKSEIFDDQFSVERPDGSNFTLKIRSTKLEDSAMYFCASSADRVSSGELFFGEGSRLTVL.

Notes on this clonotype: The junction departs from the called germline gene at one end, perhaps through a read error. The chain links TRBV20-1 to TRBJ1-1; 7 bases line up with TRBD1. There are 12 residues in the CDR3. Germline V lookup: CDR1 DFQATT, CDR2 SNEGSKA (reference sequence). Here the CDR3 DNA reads TGCAGTGCCGCGACAGGGTTTACTGAGGCTTTCTTT. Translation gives CSAATGFTEAFF.

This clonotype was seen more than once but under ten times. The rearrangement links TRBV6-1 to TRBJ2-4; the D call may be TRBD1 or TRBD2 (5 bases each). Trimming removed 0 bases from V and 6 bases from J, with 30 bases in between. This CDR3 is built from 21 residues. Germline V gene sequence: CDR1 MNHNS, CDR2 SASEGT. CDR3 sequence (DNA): TGTGCCAGCAGTGAAGCGCTGGGGAAGGGAAGGGAGACAGAAAGGAGAAACATTCAGTACTTC. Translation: CASSEALGKGRETERRNIQYF.

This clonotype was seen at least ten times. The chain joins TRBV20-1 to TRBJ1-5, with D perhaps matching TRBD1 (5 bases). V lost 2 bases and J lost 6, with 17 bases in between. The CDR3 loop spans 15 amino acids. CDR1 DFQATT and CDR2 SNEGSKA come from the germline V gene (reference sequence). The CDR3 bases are TGCAGTGCTAGACGACTGACGGAGGGGTCTCAGCCCCAGCATTTT. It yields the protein CSARRLTEGSQPQHF.

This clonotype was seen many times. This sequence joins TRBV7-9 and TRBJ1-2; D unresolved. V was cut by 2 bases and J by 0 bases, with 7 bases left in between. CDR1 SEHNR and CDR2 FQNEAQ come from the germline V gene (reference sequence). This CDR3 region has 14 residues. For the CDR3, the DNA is TGTGCCAGCAGCTTAAGGGAGGCTAACTATGGCTACACCTTC. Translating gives CASSLREANYGYTF.

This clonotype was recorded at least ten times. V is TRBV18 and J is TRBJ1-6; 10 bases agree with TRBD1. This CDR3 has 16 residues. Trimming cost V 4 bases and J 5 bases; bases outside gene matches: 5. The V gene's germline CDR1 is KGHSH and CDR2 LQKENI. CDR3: CASSLETGGNNSPLHF. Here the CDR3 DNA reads TGTGCCAGCTCACTGGAGACAGGGGGCAATAATTCACCCCTCCACTTT.

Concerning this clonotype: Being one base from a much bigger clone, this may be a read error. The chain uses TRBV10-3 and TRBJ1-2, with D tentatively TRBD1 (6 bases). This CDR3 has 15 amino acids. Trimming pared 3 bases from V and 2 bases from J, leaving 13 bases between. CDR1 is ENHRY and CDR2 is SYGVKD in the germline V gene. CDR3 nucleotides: TGTGCCATCAGTGAAGAACAGGGTTTCAACTATGGCTACACCTTC. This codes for CAISEEQGFNYGYTF.